Sequencing of this T cell receptor (beta chain) was carried out in a study of shared clonotypes between healthy human individuals. Sequencing used immunoSEQ multiplex PCR; TCRdb keeps in-frame clones, though not all of them. The sample yields more than 450,000 clones, around 79% seen once. The CDR3 is made up of 13 amino acids. Germline V gives CDR1 SGHNT, CDR2 YYREEE (reference sequence). V lost 4 bases to trimming and J lost 3 bases, with 11 bases between them. Those who donated were healthy HIV-negative adults, with no recent acute infections or vaccinations reported. V usage is TRBV5-4 and J usage is TRBJ2-7; unclear D gene. Specimen: PBMCs. The TCR comes from a woman between 35 and 50 years old in good health. Some clones in this sample may be carry-over from other donors' samples. The CDR3 loop reads CASSPQTGYEQYF. The CDR3 nucleotides are TGTGCCAGCAGCCCCCAGACCGGCTACGAGCAGTACTTC.